These T cell receptor beta chains were read from a single sample in a study of Ad26.COV2.S vaccination and SARS-CoV-2 variants. Some clones are missing from TCRdb's copy, which holds only in-frame ones; the method was immunoSEQ multiplex PCR. The sample carries about 280,000 clones, 87% recorded once. The sequences come from peripheral blood, collected in a trial of Ad26.COV2.S vaccine versus placebo. These receptors were taken from a person aged 18-60 years who received the Ad26.COV2.S COVID-19 vaccine or a placebo. Each CDR3 is given with its conserved first and last residue. The D gene is left open where the match is weak. A row's size may be missing; if present it is once, few, many or a size class.

d_call | j_call | clone_size | v_call | cdr3_nt | cdr3_aa
TRBD1 | TRBJ1-1 | - | TRBV6-1 | TGTGCCAGCAGTGACAGGGGGCGAACTGAAGCTTTCTTT | CASSDRGRTEAFF
TRBD1 | TRBJ2-2 | few | TRBV3-1/TRBV3-2 | TGTGCCAGCAGCCACCACTCAGGGGGCAATGGCGGGGAGCTGTTTTTT | CASSHHSGGNGGELFF
- | TRBJ1-1 | few | TRBV7-3 | TGTGCCAGCAGCTTAATGGTGGACACTGAAGCTTTCTTT | CASSLMVDTEAFF
- | TRBJ1-6 | - | TRBV3-1/TRBV3-2 | TGTGCCAGCAGCCCCACCCTAACCGGGACACCACTCCACTTT | CASSPTLTGTPLHF
TRBD1 | TRBJ1-2 | - | TRBV29-1 | TGCAGCTTTTGGGACAGTACTAACTATGGCTACACCTTC | CSFWDSTNYGYTF
TRBD2 | TRBJ2-6 | - | TRBV19 | TGTGCCAGTAGCCCCCGGGGGAGGGGCACCCTCTCTGGGGCCAACGTCCTGACTTTC | CASSPRGRGTLSGANVLTF
TRBD1 | TRBJ2-5 | - | TRBV6-6 | TGTGCCAGCAGTTTGCAAGGACAGGGCCAAGAGACCCAGTACTTC | CASSLQGQGQETQYF
TRBD1 | TRBJ1-2 | - | TRBV5-5 | TGTGCCAGCAGCTACCTCAGACAGGGGGCAAAGGATGGCTACACCTTC | CASSYLRQGAKDGYTF
- | TRBJ1-1 | - | TRBV6-2/TRBV6-3 | TGTGCCAGCAGTCGAACCGCGGCCGCCTGGGTGGCTTTCTTT | CASSRTAAAWVAFF
- | TRBJ1-1 | - | TRBV6-2/TRBV6-3 | TGTGCCAGCAGTCGAAGGACGGTTGGTACTGAAGCTTTCTTT | CASSRRTVGTEAFF
- | TRBJ2-1 | - | TRBV12-3/TRBV12-4 | TGTGCCAGCAGTTTAGTTACTAGCGAGCAGTTCTTC | CASSLVTSEQFF
- | TRBJ1-2 | - | TRBV12-3/TRBV12-4 | TGTGCCAGCAGTTTAGGACAGGCTATGGGCTACACCTTC | CASSLGQAMGYTF
TRBD1 | TRBJ1-1 | - | TRBV7-9 | TGTGCCAGCAGCTTAGGGGACAGGCGGAACACTGAAGCTTTCTTT | CASSLGDRRNTEAFF
- | TRBJ1-1 | few | TRBV27 | TGTGCCAGCAGTTCGAGACGAACGACTGAAGCTTTCTTT | CASSSRRTTEAFF
TRBD1 | TRBJ1-2 | - | TRBV6-2/TRBV6-3 | TGTGCCAGCAGCTCTACGACAGGGGGCAGAGGCTACACCTTC | CASSSTTGGRGYTF
TRBD1 | TRBJ1-1 | once | TRBV6-5 | TGTGCCAGCACCTCGGACAGGGGTACGACTGAAGCTTTCTTT | CASTSDRGTTEAFF
TRBD1 | TRBJ2-1 | - | TRBV6-5 | TGTGCCAGCACGACAGGGTATGAGGGTGAGCAGTTCTTC | CASTTGYEGEQFF
- | TRBJ2-3 | - | TRBV11-3 | TGTGCCAGCAGCTTAGACAACGCGGATACGCAGTATTTT | CASSLDNADTQYF
TRBD1 | TRBJ1-5 | - | TRBV19 | TGTGCCAGCCGCAGGGGGGCAGCGGACAATCAGCCCCAGCATTTT | CASRRGAADNQPQHF
TRBD1 | TRBJ1-1 | few | TRBV19 | TGTGCCAGTAGTATTTCAGGGGGCGCGGGCACTGAAGCTTTCTTT | CASSISGGAGTEAFF
- | TRBJ1-1 | - | TRBV5-1 | TGCGCCAGCAGCTTAAGCAGGGGAACCACTGAAGCTTTCTTT | CASSLSRGTTEAFF
- | TRBJ2-7 | - | TRBV11-2 | TGTGCCAGCAGCTTAGTATGGAATTACGAGCAGTACTTC | CASSLVWNYEQYF
TRBD2 | TRBJ2-5 | - | TRBV5-1 | TGCGCCAGCAGCTTGAGCATAGCGGGATTCGGGGAGACCCAGTACTTC | CASSLSIAGFGETQYF
- | TRBJ1-4 | - | TRBV2 | TGTGCCAGCTCGTCCAGGGTATATGAAAAACTGTTTTTT | CASSSRVYEKLFF
TRBD1 | TRBJ2-2 | - | TRBV3-1/TRBV3-2 | TGTGCCAGCAGCCAATGGGACAGGGGGTTCGAGGAGCTGTTTTTT | CASSQWDRGFEELFF
- | TRBJ1-1 | - | TRBV6-6 | TGTGCCAGCCAATTCCCTGGACCAGGGCTGAACACTGAAGCTTTCTTT | CASQFPGPGLNTEAFF
TRBD2 | TRBJ2-1 | - | TRBV2 | TGTGCCAGCATTCGCGGGACTAGCGGATACAATGAGCAGTTCTTC | CASIRGTSGYNEQFF
TRBD2 | TRBJ2-7 | once | TRBV6-5 | TGTGCCAGCAGTTACTCGATGGGGGGGAGCTCCTACGAGCAGTACTTC | CASSYSMGGSSYEQYF
- | TRBJ1-2 | - | TRBV13 | TGTGCCAGCAGCTCTTATGTACGGAGCGGGGATGGCTACACCTTC | CASSSYVRSGDGYTF
- | TRBJ2-1 | - | TRBV7-9 | TGTGCCAGCAGCTCCCAAGACGGATACAATGAGCAGTTCTTC | CASSSQDGYNEQFF
- | TRBJ1-5 | - | TRBV19 | TGTGCCAGTAGTAAAGAACGGAGAGGGCCCCAGCATTTT | CASSKERRGPQHF
- | TRBJ1-3 | - | TRBV29-1 | TGCAGCGTCGTACCCCCATCTGGAAACACCATATATTTT | CSVVPPSGNTIYF
TRBD1 | TRBJ2-4 | - | TRBV5-6 | TGTGCCAGCAGCTTCCCGACAGGGTGGGCCAAAAACATTCAGTACTTC | CASSFPTGWAKNIQYF
TRBD1 | TRBJ1-5 | few | TRBV24-1 | TGTGCCACCAGTGACCCGGGACAGGGAAAAAGCAATCAGCCCCAGCATTTT | CATSDPGQGKSNQPQHF
- | TRBJ2-4 | - | TRBV5-4 | TGTGCCAGCAGCTCTCTAGCCAAAAACATTCAGTACTTC | CASSSLAKNIQYF
- | TRBJ1-1 | - | TRBV3-1/TRBV3-2 | TGTGCCAGCAGCCCCATACAGGGCGGGGGCACTGAAGCTTTCTTT | CASSPIQGGGTEAFF
- | TRBJ2-5 | - | TRBV25-1 | TGTGCCAGCAGGGACATCGCAAAGACCCAGTACTTC | CASRDIAKTQYF
- | TRBJ2-7 | - | TRBV5-4 | TGTGCCAGCAGCTTTGGCTTGGAAGAGCAGTACTTC | CASSFGLEEQYF
- | TRBJ1-2 | - | TRBV10-3 | TGTGCCATCAGTGAGGCAGGGTCAATCTTTGGCTACACCTTC | CAISEAGSIFGYTF
- | TRBJ2-5 | - | TRBV7-2 | TGTGCCAGCAGCCAGGGGGGGCCCCAAGAGACCCAGTACTTC | CASSQGGPQETQYF